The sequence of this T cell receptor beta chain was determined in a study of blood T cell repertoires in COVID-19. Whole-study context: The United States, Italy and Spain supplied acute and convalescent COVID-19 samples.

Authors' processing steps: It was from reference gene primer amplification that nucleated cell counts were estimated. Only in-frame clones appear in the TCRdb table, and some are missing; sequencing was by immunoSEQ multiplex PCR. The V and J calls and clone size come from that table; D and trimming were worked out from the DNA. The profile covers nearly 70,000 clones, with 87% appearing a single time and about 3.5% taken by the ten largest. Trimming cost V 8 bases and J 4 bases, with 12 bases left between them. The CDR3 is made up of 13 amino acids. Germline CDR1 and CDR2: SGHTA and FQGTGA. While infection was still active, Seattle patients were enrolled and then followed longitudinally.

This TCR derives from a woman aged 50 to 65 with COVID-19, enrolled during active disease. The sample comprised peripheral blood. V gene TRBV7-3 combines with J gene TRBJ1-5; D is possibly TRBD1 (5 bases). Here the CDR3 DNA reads TGTGCCAGCGCCGCGGGGCCTAATCAGCCCCAGCATTTT. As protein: CASAAGPNQPQHF.